This TCR beta chain was sequenced for a study of T cell repertoires in ileal Crohn's disease. Study overall: Approximately 32% were active smokers at surgery; median disease duration was about 7.5 years. Postoperative therapy was given to about half: roughly twelve thiopurines, around 17 anti-TNF agents.

Germline CDR1 MNHEY, CDR2 SMNVEV (reference sequence). This CDR3 has 15 amino acids. V gave up 0 bases and J gave up 0 bases, with 9 bases separating them. Patients were adults with ileal or ileocolonic Crohn's disease needing resection. Only in-frame clones appear in the TCRdb table, and some are missing; sequencing was by immunoSEQ multiplex PCR. The sample records about 7,900 clones, roughly four fifths being singletons. In its sample, this clone was seen a few times. The genes are TRBV27 and TRBJ2-7, with D possibly TRBD2 on 5 matching bases. The receptor comes from an adult with Crohn's disease. The sequenced material came from ileal tissue. This CDR3 is CASSLSAVSSYEQYF. CDR3 nucleotides: TGTGCCAGCAGTTTATCAGCGGTTAGCTCCTACGAGCAGTACTTC.